These 7 T cell receptor beta chains originate from one sample sequenced in a study of cytomegalovirus exposure and HLA in healthy donors. The primer mix had 60 Vbeta and 13 Jbeta primers. Method: immunoSEQ multiplex PCR; TCRdb's copy keeps in-frame clones and lacks some. The sample includes tens of thousands of clones, 82% of them seen just once. Sequencing was carried out using PBMCs. These receptors were obtained from a woman under 30 in good health and CMV-seropositive.

V and J are TRBV6-6 and TRBJ2-5; 7 bases map to TRBD1. Germline CDR1 MNHNY, CDR2 SVGAGI (reference sequence). The CDR3 has 14 amino acids. Trimming cost V 2 bases and J 5 bases; bases outside gene matches: 5. The CDR3 DNA reads as TGTGCCAGCAGTTACGACAGGGTGGTGGAGACCCAGTACTTC. Amino acids: CASSYDRVVETQYF.

The chain links TRBV6-4 to TRBJ2-3; weak D call: TRBD1 (5 bases). The CDR3 has 14 residues. Trimming pared 2 bases from V and 3 bases from J, leaving 9 bases between. Germline loops: CDR1 MRHNA, CDR2 SNTAGT. CDR3 region: CASSDRGTTDTQYF. CDR3 bases: TGTGCCAGCAGTGACAGGGGAACGACAGATACGCAGTATTTT.

By sample fraction, this clone is hyperexpanded. Different DNA sequences within this sample yield the same CDR3. This chain joins TRBV28 and TRBJ2-3; TRBD2 might be the D (6 bases). V was shortened by 3 bases and J by 0 bases, with 10 bases between the two germline ends. Germline-derived CDR1 and CDR2 are MDHEN and SYDVKM. The CDR3 runs to 15 residues. DNA of the CDR3: TGTGCCAGCAGTTTCCGGCGGGAAAGCACAGATACGCAGTATTTT. It codes for CASSFRRESTDTQYF. Variable domain in full (rest from reference TRBV28 and TRBJ2-3): DVKVTQSSRYLVKRTGEKVFLECVQDMDHENMFWYRQDPGLGLRLIYFSYDVKMKEKGDIPEGYSVSREKKERFSLILESASTNQTSMYLCASSFRRESTDTQYFGPGTRLTVL.

This clone occurred a few times. The chain combines TRBV5-4 with TRBJ2-7, with D perhaps matching TRBD1 (5 bases). This CDR3 spans 14 amino acids. Germline assignment: CDR1 SGHNT and CDR2 YYREEE (reference sequence). V was trimmed by 0 bases and J by 5 bases, leaving 12 bases between them. The CDR3, as DNA: TGTGCCAGCAGCTTGGCTCAGGGCTTCAACGAGCAGTACTTC. This codes for CASSLAQGFNEQYF.

The chain links TRBV6-5 to TRBJ2-7; 10 nucleotides align to TRBD1. The germline V gene has CDR1 MNHEY and CDR2 SVGAGI. J lost 2 bases, V lost 3 bases, and 4 bases had no gene match. The CDR3 totals 15 residues. The CDR3 spells CASSYTGTGAYEQYF. CDR3 bases: TGTGCCAGCAGTTATACCGGGACAGGGGCCTACGAGCAGTACTTC.

The chain has TRBV19 and TRBJ2-2; 7 nucleotides match TRBD2. V lost 4 bases and J lost 7; bases outside the gene matches: 6. The CDR3 is made up of 14 amino acids. Germline lookup yields CDR1 LNHDA and CDR2 SQIVND (reference sequence). The CDR3 sequence is CASSTGLVFGELFF. The CDR3 DNA sequence: TGTGCCAGTAGTACCGGACTAGTTTTCGGGGAGCTGTTTTTT.

This clone appeared once. Within the sample, other DNA sequences also encode this same CDR3. The chain employs TRBV11-1 and TRBJ2-1, with 11 nucleotides matching TRBD2. With 2 bases clipped from V and 3 bases from J, the junction kept 9 bases outside the gene matches. The CDR3 runs 18 residues. Germline V gene data show CDR1 as SGHAT and CDR2 as FQDESV (reference sequence). Here the CDR3 reads CASSLRGLAGGSYNEQFF. The CDR3 nucleotides are TGTGCCAGCAGCTTAAGGGGGCTAGCGGGGGGAAGCTACAATGAGCAGTTCTTC.